The 27 T cell receptor beta chains in this list originate from one sample, sequenced in a study of low-dose radiotherapy and immunotherapy resistance in tumors. Stated time point: after trial treatment. Treatment of the sample: LDRT plus nivolumab, ipilimumab, low-dose cyclophosphamide and aspirin (RACIN trial). Primers used for first-strand cDNA, a TRAV- and TRBV-specific set, covered both alpha and beta chains. The authors amplified TCRs for around 20 PCR cycles with a constant-region primer and a V-primer adapter. TCRdb fed the reads into MiXCR, producing one record per CDR3 protein. Among some 38,000 distinct CDR3 sequences listed, around 21% were seen once. The sample in question was PBMCs, obtained after low-dose radiotherapy plus immunotherapy. All receptors derive from a female donor with ovarian cancer.

This clonotype was observed many times. The gene calls are TRBV5-1 and TRBJ2-7, with D uncertain. The CDR3 has 17 residues. Germline lookup yields CDR1 SGHRS and CDR2 YFSETQ. Trimming pared 4 bases from V and 3 bases from J, leaving 23 bases between. The CDR3 sequence: CASSPQDADLRVYEQYF. CDR3 sequence (DNA): TGCGCCAGCAGCCCCCAAGACGCGGACCTTCGTGTCTACGAGCAGTACTTC.

This clonotype was seen many times. V and J are TRBV9 and TRBJ2-7, with D hard to call. Deletions cut 5 bases from V and 5 bases from J, with 20 bases between. Germline CDR1 SGDLS, CDR2 YYNGEE. The CDR3 is made up of 15 amino acids. The CDR3 DNA reads as TGTGCCAGCAGTCAACTGGATCGGTCTGGTCACGAGCAGTACTTC. It yields the protein CASSQLDRSGHEQYF.

There are many counts of this clonotype. This CDR3 is CASSQSGGTYNEQFF. DNA of the CDR3: TGTGCCAGCAGCCAGAGCGGGGGAACATACAATGAGCAGTTCTTC. The chain combines TRBV6-4 with TRBJ2-1; 8 bases map to TRBD2. The germline gives CDR1 MRHNA, CDR2 SNTAGT. J was trimmed by 4 bases and V by 6 bases; bases with no gene match: 8. The CDR3 is 15 amino acids.

The gene calls are TRBV2 and TRBJ1-2; maybe TRBD1 (6 bases). This CDR3 region has 14 residues. The V gene lost 4 bases and the J gene lost 1 base, with 10 bases spanning the gap. Germline V gene sequence: CDR1 SNHLY, CDR2 FYNNEI. DNA for the CDR3: TGTGCCAGCAGTGGGGACACCTATAACTATGGCTACACCTTC. This encodes CASSGDTYNYGYTF.

The chain links TRBV28 to TRBJ2-3; 8 positions match TRBD2. V gave up 3 bases and J gave up 4 bases; unmatched junction bases: 3. CDR1 is MDHEN, CDR2 SYDVKM, per germline. There are 14 residues in the CDR3. The CDR3 spells CASSFGREADTQYF. The CDR3 nucleotides are TGTGCCAGCAGTTTCGGGCGGGAGGCAGATACGCAGTATTTT. Drawing the rest from reference TRBV28 and TRBJ2-3, the complete variable domain is DVKVTQSSRYLVKRTGEKVFLECVQDMDHENMFWYRQDPGLGLRLIYFSYDVKMKEKGDIPEGYSVSREKKERFSLILESASTNQTSMYLCASSFGREADTQYFGPGTRLTVL.

This clonotype has a count of ten or more. The chain links TRBV2 to TRBJ2-1; D uncertain. The CDR3 consists of 11 residues. Germline CDR1 SNHLY, CDR2 FYNNEI. V was cut by 4 bases and J by 7 bases, with 5 bases left in between. The CDR3 DNA reads as TGTGCCAGCAGTGCTTTTAATGAGCAGTTCTTC. Its translation: CASSAFNEQFF.

This clonotype was observed many times. The chain recombines TRBV24-1 with TRBJ2-1; 7 bases map to TRBD1. Germline assignment: CDR1 KGHDR and CDR2 SFDVKD. The CDR3 extends over 14 amino acids. The ends lost 3 bases at V and 8 bases at J; junction bases unmatched: 6. DNA of the CDR3: TGTGCCACCAGTGATCCGGACAGGCCCGATGAGCAGTTCTTC. The encoded protein is CATSDPDRPDEQFF.

The chain joins TRBV2 to TRBJ2-2; 7 bases are a match to TRBD2. Germline V gene lookup returns CDR1 SNHLY and CDR2 FYNNEI. The CDR3 runs to 16 residues. V lost 6 bases and J lost 5; bases outside the gene matches: 12. CDR3 loop: CASRSRDGGITGELFF. DNA of the CDR3: TGTGCCAGCAGGAGCCGGGACGGGGGGATAACCGGGGAGCTGTTTTTT.

The rearrangement uses TRBV4-2 and TRBJ2-5; TRBD2 aligns across 8 bases. This CDR3 comprises 16 residues. The V gene end was trimmed by 5 bases and the J gene end by 1 base; junction bases not matched to a gene: 9. The germline gives CDR1 LGHNA, CDR2 YNFKEQ. DNA of the CDR3: TGTGCCAGCAGCGCAGCCGGCGGGAGGACCCAAGAGACCCAGTACTTC. Residues: CASSAAGGRTQETQYF.

The chain couples TRBV5-3 to TRBJ2-3, with 10 bases matching TRBD2. TRBV5-3 is an open reading frame, and its role is uncertain. This CDR3 contains 15 residues. V trimming: 8 bases; J trimming: 2 bases; junction bases outside the gene matches: 8. The CDR3 DNA reads as TGTGCCAGCAGCCGGACTAGCGGATCCACAGATACGCAGTATTTT. Its translation is CASSRTSGSTDTQYF.

The DNA for the CDR3 is TGTGCCAGCAGTCCTCAGGCGGGGCGAGAGACCCAGTACTTC. It encodes CASSPQAGRETQYF. The rearrangement uses TRBV28 and TRBJ2-5; TRBD2 might be the D (6 bases). This CDR3 region has 14 residues. CDR1 MDHEN and CDR2 SYDVKM come from the germline V gene. With 5 bases removed from V and 4 bases from J, the gap between germline ends came to 14 bases.

This clonotype showed up just a few times. This likely traces to a read error, being one base from a far larger clone. This chain links TRBV2 with TRBJ2-4, with 7 bases matching TRBD2. CDR1 and CDR2 from the germline V gene are SNHLY and FYNNEI. This CDR3 is 15 amino acids long. The trim removed 3 bases at V and 13 bases at J, leaving 15 bases unmatched. The CDR3 spells CASSEEGRVDNEQYF. The CDR3 region has the DNA TGTGCCAGCAGTGAGGAGGGGAGGGTCGACAATGAGCAGTACTTC.

At least ten counts were recorded for this clonotype. At one of its ends the junction is not consistent with the germline gene, which may arise from a read error. V and J are TRBV3-1 and TRBJ1-4; no clear D. CDR3 length: 14 residues. CDR1 and CDR2 (germline): LGHDT, YNNKEL (reference sequence). CDR3 in amino acids: CASGQDGGGEKLFF. CDR3 sequence (DNA): TGTGCCAGCGGCCAAGATGGAGGAGGTGAAAAACTGTTTTTT.

This clonotype was recorded many times. V is TRBV2 and J is TRBJ2-2, with D perhaps assigned TRBD1 or TRBD2 (5 bases each). This CDR3 spans 15 amino acids. From germline, CDR1 is SNHLY and CDR2 FYNNEI. Deletions cut 5 bases from V and 4 bases from J, with 14 bases between. The CDR3 spells CASSREGLPTGELFF. In nucleotides, the CDR3 is TGTGCCAGCAGTAGAGAGGGGCTACCCACCGGGGAGCTGTTTTTT.

This clonotype showed up many times. The chain uses TRBV14 and TRBJ1-1; D call uncertain. Trimming cost V 5 bases and J 1 base, with 8 bases left between them. CDR1 and CDR2 from the germline V gene are SGHDN and FVKESK. The CDR3 is 13 residues long. DNA for the CDR3: TGTGCCAGCAGCTTACAAGAGAACACTGAAGCTTTCTTT. Encoded protein: CASSLQENTEAFF.

This clonotype was detected many times. The chain combines TRBV28 with TRBJ2-2, with TRBD1 as a possible D gene (6 bases). The V end was cut by 3 bases, the J end by 0 bases, with 17 bases between. CDR3 length: 18 residues. CDR1 is MDHEN and CDR2 is SYDVKM in the germline V gene. CDR3: CASSFGLVGTTNTGELFF. In DNA form, the CDR3 reads TGTGCCAGCAGTTTCGGGCTTGTGGGGACAACGAACACCGGGGAGCTGTTTTTT.

At least ten counts were recorded for this clonotype. The chain employs TRBV20-1 and TRBJ1-1; a possible D gene is TRBD1 (5 bases). V dropped 6 bases and J dropped 4 bases, with 15 bases sitting between them. The CDR3 consists of 13 residues. Germline V lookup: CDR1 DFQATT, CDR2 SNEGSKA (reference sequence). The DNA for the CDR3 is TGCAGTGCCCGAGGGGAGCTCGGCACTGAAGCTTTCTTT. Translation gives CSARGELGTEAFF.

This clonotype occurred many times. The rearrangement joins TRBV12-3 or TRBV12-4 to TRBJ2-5, with TRBD1 as a possible D gene (5 bases). Trimming left V 3 bases short and J 9 bases short, with 17 bases between. This CDR3 comprises 14 residues. CDR3 nucleotides: TGTGCCAGCAGTTTTGTGTCCCGGCAAGGGGCCCAGTACTTC. This encodes CASSFVSRQGAQYF.

This clonotype was seen repeatedly, ten times or more. The V and J genes are TRBV5-1 and TRBJ2-1, with D possibly matching TRBD2 (6 bases). The CDR3 runs to 12 residues. Germline V gene data show CDR1 as SGHRS and CDR2 as YFSETQ. With 1 base removed from V and 8 bases from J, the gap between germline ends came to 7 bases. Written as DNA, the CDR3 is TGCGCCAGCAGCTTGTGGGGGGATGAGCAGTTCTTC. The encoded protein is CASSLWGDEQFF.

This clonotype was detected many times. The V and J genes are TRBV2 and TRBJ2-1; D not certain. V was clipped by 4 bases and J by 0 bases, with 7 bases between them. Germline CDR1 and CDR2: SNHLY and FYNNEI. This CDR3 has 14 amino acids. The CDR3 DNA is TGTGCCAGCAGTGGGGAAAGCTCCTACAATGAGCAGTTCTTC. Its translation: CASSGESSYNEQFF.

Details on this clonotype: A far bigger clonotype differs at one base, so this is likely a read error. The chain employs TRBV28 and TRBJ2-1; 8 bases are shared with TRBD1. J gave up 10 bases and V 7 bases, and 12 bases lay outside the gene matches. The CDR3 has 14 residues. CDR1 is MDHEN, CDR2 SYDVKM, per germline. The CDR3 loop is CASTRTGFEYEQFF. CDR3 sequence (DNA): TGTGCCAGCACCCGGACAGGGTTTGAGTACGAGCAGTTCTTC.

This clonotype was seen many times. This rearrangement joins TRBV5-6 to TRBJ2-3; D not resolved. V lost 3 bases, J lost 2 bases, and 13 bases lay in between. This CDR3 region has 15 residues. Germline V gives CDR1 SGHDT, CDR2 YYEEEE. CDR3 sequence: CASSSRTQPTDTQYF. DNA of the CDR3: TGTGCCAGCAGCTCCCGGACCCAACCCACAGATACGCAGTATTTT.

This clonotype was recorded many times. The rearrangement uses TRBV12-3 or TRBV12-4 and TRBJ2-2; either TRBD1 or TRBD2 may supply D (5 bases each). This CDR3 is built from 14 residues. Trimming shortened V by 6 bases and J by 0 bases, and 8 bases separated the two germline ends. The CDR3 region is CASRLGPNTGELFF. The DNA of the CDR3 is TGTGCCAGCAGACTGGGACCGAACACCGGGGAGCTGTTTTTT.

This clonotype was observed at least ten times. This chain uses TRBV25-1 with TRBJ2-5; TRBD1 matches 7 bases. The CDR3 spans 13 residues. V lost 4 bases, J lost 1 base, and 0 bases stayed unmatched. The germline V gene has CDR1 MGHDK and CDR2 SYGVNS. CDR3 sequence (DNA): TGTGCCAGCAGTGCAGGGGGCCAAGAGACCCAGTACTTC. It codes for CASSAGGQETQYF.

This chain links TRBV7-9 with TRBJ1-2; possibly TRBD1 for D (5 bases). The V gene lost 10 bases and the J gene lost 6 bases, with 18 bases spanning the gap. The CDR3 contains 13 residues. CDR1 is SEHNR and CDR2 is FQNEAQ in the germline V gene (reference sequence). The CDR3 sequence is CANFRDRSNGYTF. The CDR3 DNA follows: TGTGCCAATTTCCGGGACCGGAGCAATGGCTACACCTTC.

This clonotype was counted many times. The gene calls are TRBV12-3 or TRBV12-4 and TRBJ1-1, with TRBD1 matching over 7 bases. Trimming removed 5 bases from V and 7 bases from J; junction bases left unmatched: 13. CDR3 length equals 15 residues. This CDR3 reads CASSPRGARTGEAFF. CDR3 in DNA: TGTGCCAGCAGTCCCAGGGGGGCAAGAACAGGTGAAGCTTTCTTT.

This chain uses TRBV3-1 with TRBJ2-2; the D gene is possibly TRBD2 (5 bases). Deletions cut 3 bases from V and 6 bases from J, with 11 bases between. Germline V gene sequence: CDR1 LGHDT, CDR2 YNNKEL (reference sequence). The CDR3 consists of 14 residues. CDR3 amino acids: CASSHWGEAGELFF. CDR3 nucleotide sequence: TGTGCCAGCAGCCATTGGGGAGAGGCCGGGGAGCTGTTTTTT. Supplemented by reference TRBV3-1 and TRBJ2-2, the full variable domain reads DTAVSQTPKYLVTQMGNDKSIKCEQNLGHDTMYWYKQDSKKFLKIMFSYNNKELIINETVPNRFSPKSPDKAHLNLHINSLELGDSAVYFCASSHWGEAGELFFGEGSRLTVL.